This entry lists 14 T cell receptor beta chains sequenced from one sample in a study of blood T cell repertoires in COVID-19. Clones were sequenced by immunoSEQ multiplex PCR, and TCRdb holds only the in-frame ones, with some missing. The table has about 180,000 clones, 60% to 80% seen once. Sequenced input: peripheral blood. These receptor sequences come from a woman in her 70s with acute or convalescent COVID-19.

CDR3 DNA: TGTGCCAGCAGCTTGGACTACTACAATGAGCAGTTCTTC. Translated, it gives CASSLDYYNEQFF. The chain uses TRBV5-4 and TRBJ2-1; no clear D gene. This CDR3 region has 13 residues. V was clipped by 0 bases and J by 3 bases, with 4 bases between them. Germline V gene data show CDR1 as SGHNT and CDR2 as YYREEE (reference sequence).

The chain couples TRBV5-8 to TRBJ2-7; possibly TRBD1 for D (5 bases). Germline values: CDR1 SGHTS, CDR2 YDEGEE. The V end was cut by 4 bases, the J end by 6 bases, with 17 bases between. This CDR3 is built from 14 residues. CDR3 in DNA: TGTGCCAGCAGCCTCCGTATGCAGGGCTCCGAGCAGTACTTC. Amino acids: CASSLRMQGSEQYF.

The rearrangement joins TRBV29-1 to TRBJ2-7; 8 nucleotides match TRBD1. CDR1 is SQVTM and CDR2 is ANQGSEA in the germline V gene. The ends lost 6 bases at V and 2 bases at J; junction bases unmatched: 3. This CDR3 region has 12 residues. The CDR3 spells CSVTGEAYEQYF. The CDR3 DNA sequence: TGCAGCGTGACAGGGGAGGCCTACGAGCAGTACTTC.

The V and J genes are TRBV18 and TRBJ2-2, with unresolved D. The CDR3 totals 15 residues. CDR1 KGHSH and CDR2 LQKENI come from the germline V gene. Trimming took off 4 bases at V and 1 base at J, with 10 bases between the two ends. CDR3 DNA: TGTGCCAGCTCACAGCTACAGCAGAACACCGGGGAGCTGTTTTTT. The encoded protein is CASSQLQQNTGELFF.

This chain connects TRBV25-1 to TRBJ2-1; D is ambiguous. The CDR3 covers 12 residues. Germline lookup yields CDR1 MGHDK and CDR2 SYGVNS. V was clipped by 11 bases and J by 11 bases, with 19 bases between them. The CDR3 here is CASQRDERKQFF. As DNA, the CDR3 is TGTGCCTCGCAGCGTGATGAGAGGAAGCAGTTCTTC. The entire variable domain, with the rest obtained from reference TRBV25-1 and TRBJ2-1, is as follows: EADIYQTPRYLVIGTGKKITLECSQTMGHDKMYWYQQDPGMELHLIHYSYGVNSTEKGDLSSESTVSRIRTEHFPLTLESARPSHTSQYLCASQRDERKQFFGPGTRLTVL.

This chain links TRBV19 with TRBJ1-5; D gene uncertain. The CDR3 extends over 14 amino acids. Trimming took 5 bases from V and 4 from J, leaving 12 bases between them. Germline V lookup: CDR1 LNHDA, CDR2 SQIVND (reference sequence). The CDR3 sequence is CASSGQKRNQPQHF. In DNA, the CDR3 is TGTGCCAGTAGTGGTCAGAAAAGAAATCAGCCCCAGCATTTT.

The gene calls are TRBV30 and TRBJ2-4, with 7 bases fitting TRBD2. After removal of 5 bases from V and 6 bases from J, the junction contained 13 bases not matched to a gene. Germline V lookup: CDR1 GTSNPN, CDR2 SVGIG (reference sequence). The CDR3 loop spans 15 amino acids. CDR3 in amino acids: CAWVNAGAVANIQYF. As DNA, the CDR3 is TGTGCCTGGGTAAACGCGGGAGCCGTTGCAAACATTCAGTACTTC.

The genes are TRBV7-3 and TRBJ2-2; TRBD2 is a possible D gene (6 bases). The germline V and J ends were trimmed by 5 bases and 3 bases, with 10 bases remaining between them. This CDR3 contains 14 residues. Germline assignment: CDR1 SGHTA and CDR2 FQGTGA. The CDR3 sequence: CASSQGLYTGELFF. The CDR3 region has the DNA TGTGCCAGCAGCCAGGGACTTTACACCGGGGAGCTGTTTTTT.

The rearrangement links TRBV29-1 to TRBJ1-2, with 7 bases fitting TRBD1. The CDR3 runs 13 residues. The V and J ends lost 6 bases and 0 bases, in that order; junction bases with no gene match: 4. The germline V gene has CDR1 SQVTM and CDR2 ANQGSEA. CDR3 region: CSVGTETNYGYTF. The CDR3 region has the DNA TGCAGCGTAGGGACAGAGACTAACTATGGCTACACCTTC.

This rearrangement joins TRBV7-3 to TRBJ1-1; TRBD1 is a possible D gene (6 bases). The CDR3 consists of 14 residues. Germline CDR1 reads SGHTA; CDR2 reads FQGTGA. Deletions cut 0 bases from V and 1 base from J, with 6 bases between. The CDR3 loop is CASSLTDRNTEAFF. The CDR3 DNA sequence: TGTGCCAGCAGCTTAACGGACAGGAACACTGAAGCTTTCTTT.

This clone was seen once. J is TRBJ1-3 and V is TRBV30, with a tentative D call TRBD1 (5 bases). V lost 6 bases and J 1 base, leaving 13 bases between the germline ends. In germline, CDR1 is GTSNPN, CDR2 SVGIG (reference sequence). This CDR3 comprises 14 residues. DNA of the CDR3: TGTGCCTGTGGACGGGGACTTTCTGGAAACACCATATATTTT. Translated: CACGRGLSGNTIYF.

V gene TRBV3-1 (or the pseudogene TRBV3-2) combines with J gene TRBJ2-1; 7 bases agree with TRBD2. The V gene's germline CDR1 is LGHDT and CDR2 YNNKEL (reference sequence). The CDR3 sequence is 14 residues long. V lost 1 base, J lost 5 bases, and 2 bases stayed unmatched. This chain's CDR3 is CASSQGLANNEQFF. CDR3 DNA: TGTGCCAGCAGCCAAGGACTAGCAAACAATGAGCAGTTCTTC.

The V call is TRBV6-1, the J call TRBJ1-3; D not resolved. The CDR3 has 16 amino acids. CDR1 MNHNS and CDR2 SASEGT come from the germline V gene. The V gene lost 4 bases and the J gene lost 0 bases, with 13 bases spanning the gap. CDR3 sequence (DNA): TGTGCCAGCAGTGTCGTTGAGCGCCGCTCTGGAAACACCATATATTTT. This sequence encodes CASSVVERRSGNTIYF.

This chain joins TRBV5-1 and TRBJ2-1; TRBD2 is a possible D gene (6 bases). This CDR3 comprises 18 residues. The V gene's germline CDR1 is SGHRS and CDR2 YFSETQ. The V gene lost 0 bases and the J gene lost 0 bases, with 16 bases spanning the gap. In DNA form, the CDR3 reads TGCGCCAGCAGCTTGGGGGGTGGGAGGTACGACTCCTACAATGAGCAGTTCTTC. Encoded protein: CASSLGGGRYDSYNEQFF.